This T cell receptor (beta chain) was sequenced for a study of Graves' ophthalmopathy and Graves' hyperthyroidism. This clonotype was counted many times. The TCR beta CDR3 regions underwent amplification from RNA transcripts. In the first round, RT-PCR was carried out with HTBI primers, and a multiplex PCR formed the second round. TCRdb fed the multiplex PCR reads into MiXCR, producing one record per CDR3 protein. This table holds almost 750,000 distinct CDR3 sequences, 35% to 50% found once. The sequenced sample consisted of peripheral blood. This TCR came from an adult man with Graves' ophthalmopathy.

The CDR3 nucleotides are TGCGCCAGCAGTGCCGTTTTCAATCAGCCCCAGCATTTT. Amino acids: CASSAVFNQPQHF. The chain couples TRBV10-2 to TRBJ1-5; D not resolved. The V end was cut by 4 bases, the J end by 3 bases, with 7 bases between. The length of the CDR3 is 13 residues. Per germline, CDR1 WSHSY and CDR2 SAAADI.